Sequencing of this T cell receptor beta chain was carried out in a study of beta chain features in type 1 diabetes. General study results and limits: In all four CD4+ subsets, TCRB CDR3 length was significantly, moderately reduced in type 1 diabetes. Patients' naive, central memory and Treg TCRB repertoires seemed closer to one another than those of healthy donors.

By way of CD45RO/CCR7/CD25/CD127/CD95/CD27, the CD4+ regulatory, stem cell-like memory, central memory and naive cells were sorted. Each sorted population was over 95% pure. The CDR3 consists of 15 residues. Germline assignment: CDR1 MNHEY and CDR2 SMNVEV (reference sequence). Trimming pared 3 bases from V and 2 bases from J, leaving 13 bases between. Sequencing targeted expressed TCRB transcripts, as all isolated RNA had been reverse transcribed. The protocol was immunoSEQ multiplex PCR, while the TCRdb copy is restricted to in-frame clones and leaves out a portion. The sample holds 300,000 to 450,000 clones, around 19% seen once. This clone appeared a few times. Its specificity is unknown.

The clonotype comes from a woman between 18 and 29 years old in good health. This chain uses TRBV27 with TRBJ1-1; D is perhaps TRBD1 (5 bases). Material for sequencing was naive CD4+ T cells from blood. The DNA of the CDR3 is TGTGCCAGCAGTTTTGGAGACAGACTTAACACTGAAGCTTTCTTT. Translation: CASSFGDRLNTEAFF.